These 14 T cell receptor beta chains came from one sample sequenced in a study of shared clonotypes between healthy human individuals (dated by TCRdb to 2020 to 2022). For the CD8 naive samples, CD45RO-negative cells were positively selected for CCR7, yielding a CD45RA+CCR7+ population from which TemRA cells were excluded. The method was the immunoSEQ multiplex PCR assay. The table comes from immuneACCESS by way of TCRdb, which keeps in-frame sequences with V and J called. Part of the clones is missing from these tables; in studies checked, under half for an unresolved V gene and the rest for unknown reasons. The sample profile shows some 2.1 million clones; approximately 95% of them were found once. The ten largest make up 1.1% of the sample. Input material: naive CD8+ T cells sorted from blood. In light of the paper, this sample's cell subset or site label describes: CD45RA+CCR7+. All receptors come from a man between 18 and 29 years old in good health.

The chain combines TRBV6-1 with TRBJ2-7, with D perhaps given as TRBD1 or TRBD2 (5 bases each). Trimming took off 7 bases at V and 6 bases at J, with 22 bases between the two ends. The CDR3 is made up of 15 amino acids. Germline assignment: CDR1 MNHNS and CDR2 SASEGT. CDR3 residues: CASINLWAGSSEQYF. As DNA, the CDR3 is TGTGCCAGCATTAACCTTTGGGCAGGGAGTTCCGAGCAGTACTTC.

V gene TRBV10-3 combines with J gene TRBJ2-1, with 8 bases that match TRBD1. J gave up 2 bases and V 5 bases, and 5 bases lay outside the gene matches. Germline CDR1 reads ENHRY; CDR2 reads SYGVKD. This CDR3 contains 15 residues. In DNA form, the CDR3 reads TGTGCCATCAGTCCGGACAGGGAAACCTACAATGAGCAGTTCTTC. Translating it yields CAISPDRETYNEQFF.

Remarks on this clone: Other nucleotide sequences from this sample produce the same CDR3. The chain couples TRBV5-1 to TRBJ2-7; TRBD1 aligns across 9 bases. Germline values: CDR1 SGHRS, CDR2 YFSETQ. After removal of 4 bases from V and 2 bases from J, the junction contained 4 bases not matched to a gene. CDR3 length: 14 amino acids. Here the CDR3 DNA reads TGCGCCAGCAGCCCCGGGACAGGGACCTACGAGCAGTACTTC. It encodes CASSPGTGTYEQYF.

The rearrangement links TRBV10-2 to TRBJ2-5; 9 bases are a match to TRBD2. This CDR3 is built from 16 residues. CDR1 WSHSY and CDR2 SAAADI come from the germline V gene. The V gene end was trimmed by 1 base and the J gene end by 1 base; junction bases not matched to a gene: 4. The DNA for the CDR3 is TGCGCCAGCAGTGAGTTACTAGCGGGTACCCAAGAGACCCAGTACTTC. Its protein product is CASSELLAGTQETQYF.

V gene TRBV12-1 combines with J gene TRBJ2-7; TRBD2 is the table's D call, not checked against the DNA. TRBV12-1 is labeled a pseudogene. The CDR3 loop spans 16 amino acids. For the CDR3, the DNA is TGTGCCAGCAGCTTTTCCGGGGTTCTTCTCTCCTACGAGCAGTACTTC. Translation: CASSFSGVLLSYEQYF.

The gene calls are TRBV5-6 and TRBJ2-1; D gene unclear. Trimming removed 4 bases at V and 5 bases at J, with 7 bases between. The CDR3 totals 12 residues. Per the germline V gene, CDR1 is SGHDT and CDR2 is YYEEEE. This chain's CDR3 is CASSPDDNEQFF. DNA of the CDR3: TGTGCCAGCAGCCCGGATGACAATGAGCAGTTCTTC.

This clone was seen a single time. This chain uses TRBV10-3 with TRBJ1-4, with unresolved D. The CDR3 has 14 residues. The V end was cut by 3 bases, the J end by 0 bases, with 5 bases between. CDR1 ENHRY and CDR2 SYGVKD come from the germline V gene. The CDR3 DNA is TGTGCCATCAGTGACATTGCAACTAATGAAAAACTGTTTTTT. Translated: CAISDIATNEKLFF.

V and J are TRBV9 and TRBJ2-7; TRBD2 might be the D (5 bases). Trimming took 0 bases from V and 3 from J, leaving 16 bases between them. Germline lookup yields CDR1 SGDLS and CDR2 YYNGEE. This CDR3 comprises 16 residues. The CDR3 DNA is TGTGCCAGCAGCGTAGCGGGGAGCCCTAGGGACTACGAGCAGTACTTC. This encodes CASSVAGSPRDYEQYF.

The chain uses TRBV7-9 and TRBJ2-1, with D possibly TRBD1 on 7 matching bases. The CDR3 length is 18 residues. V was pared by 3 bases and J by 2 bases, with 20 bases between. Germline V gene data show CDR1 as SEHNR and CDR2 as FQNEAQ (reference sequence). In nucleotides, the CDR3 is TGTGCCAGCAGCTTCCCAACGACAGGGAGGAATACCTACAATGAGCAGTTCTTC. Its protein product is CASSFPTTGRNTYNEQFF.

This chain joins TRBV5-6 and TRBJ2-5; 11 bases fit TRBD2. The CDR3 runs 16 residues. The germline CDR1 and CDR2 sequences are SGHDT and YYEEEE. After removal of 0 bases from V and 1 base from J, the junction contained 2 bases not matched to a gene. The CDR3 region has the DNA TGTGCCAGCAGCTTGGTTAGCGGGGGGGCCCAAGAGACCCAGTACTTC. As protein: CASSLVSGGAQETQYF.

This clone was picked up one time. The rearrangement joins TRBV18 to TRBJ2-2; no clear D gene. The CDR3 extends over 16 amino acids. Between the trimmed V and J ends, which lost 0 bases and 1 base, there was a span of 9 bases. Looked up from germline, CDR1 is KGHSH and CDR2 is LQKENI. The CDR3 loop is CASSPPFRGNTGELFF. CDR3 nucleotide sequence: TGTGCCAGCTCACCACCGTTTCGCGGGAACACCGGGGAGCTGTTTTTT.

The chain has TRBV4-1 and TRBJ2-4, with 13 bases lining up with TRBD2. CDR3 length: 21 amino acids. The germline gives CDR1 MGHRA, CDR2 YSYEKL. Trimming took 0 bases from V and 0 from J; bases not matched to a gene: 11. The CDR3: CASSQEPRTSGSLTAKNIQYF. The CDR3, as DNA: TGCGCCAGCAGCCAAGAACCCCGGACTAGCGGGAGCTTGACAGCCAAAAACATTCAGTACTTC.

This clone has just a few counts. The gene calls are TRBV25-1 and TRBJ2-7, with TRBD1 matching over 7 bases. Unmatched junction bases numbered 12, after V lost 5 bases and J lost 5 bases. The CDR3 is 15 residues long. Germline V gene sequence: CDR1 MGHDK, CDR2 SYGVNS. The CDR3: CASSSSNRGVHEQYF. The CDR3 DNA follows: TGTGCCAGCAGTTCCTCGAACAGGGGTGTCCACGAGCAGTACTTC.

The chain combines TRBV10-1 with TRBJ2-7, with 9 bases lining up with TRBD2. The germline V gene has CDR1 WNHNN and CDR2 SYGVQD (reference sequence). This CDR3 region has 15 residues. Trimming took 3 bases from V and 5 from J; bases not matched to a gene: 8. The DNA for the CDR3 is TGCGCCAGCAGTGATAGCGGGGGCGCCGGGGACGAGCAGTACTTC. Protein sequence: CASSDSGGAGDEQYF.